The 9 T cell receptor beta chains below come from one sample, sequenced in a study of shared clonotypes between healthy human individuals (dated by TCRdb to about 2020). The method was the immunoSEQ multiplex PCR assay. Not all clones reach the TCRdb copy of this immuneACCESS table, which keeps in-frame sequences only. Checked studies attribute under half of the gap to unresolved V genes and leave the rest unexplained. The sample has 2 million to 3 million clones on record, 80% to 95% of them singletons. The biggest ten clones account for about 0.39% of the sample. The material sequenced was naive CD4+ T cells from PBMCs. Read against the paper, the sample's cell subset or site label means: CD45RA+ positively selected. The receptors originated from a man between 18 and 35 years old in good health. Some clones in this sample may be carry-over from other donors' samples.

V and J are TRBV4-1 and TRBJ2-1; possible D gene TRBD2, 5 bases. The CDR3 runs 17 residues. The V gene's germline CDR1 is MGHRA and CDR2 YSYEKL. Trimming took 2 bases from V and 7 from J, leaving 21 bases between them. CDR3 DNA: TGCGCCAGCAGCCAACCTACTAGTGGCGGAAGGCGGAATGAGCAGTTCTTC. Amino acids: CASSQPTSGGRRNEQFF.

This sequence joins TRBV28 and TRBJ1-5; D perhaps matches TRBD1 (5 bases). Germline V gene sequence: CDR1 MDHEN, CDR2 SYDVKM. Trimming removed 6 bases from V and 2 bases from J, with 17 bases in between. The CDR3 is 16 residues long. In nucleotides, the CDR3 is TGTGCCAGCAGGCCTTTGGGGGAGGGCGGCAATCAGCCCCAGCATTTT. Translation: CASRPLGEGGNQPQHF. Full variable domain (remainder filled in from reference TRBV28 and TRBJ1-5): DVKVTQSSRYLVKRTGEKVFLECVQDMDHENMFWYRQDPGLGLRLIYFSYDVKMKEKGDIPEGYSVSREKKERFSLILESASTNQTSMYLCASRPLGEGGNQPQHFGDGTRLSIL.

This clone occurred a few times. This chain links TRBV28 with TRBJ1-1, with no clear D. The CDR3 contains 13 residues. V lost 11 bases and J lost 1, with 14 bases in between. CDR1 and CDR2 (germline): MDHEN, SYDVKM. The CDR3 DNA reads as TGTGCCCACCTCGGTCGAGGGAACACTGAAGCTTTCTTT. Protein: CAHLGRGNTEAFF.

The V gene is TRBV7-3, the J gene TRBJ2-3, with D uncertain. CDR3 length equals 16 residues. With 2 bases removed from V and 4 bases from J, the gap between germline ends came to 16 bases. Germline V CDR1 and CDR2: SGHTA, FQGTGA. The CDR3: CASSLLGNSGADTQYF. In DNA, the CDR3 is TGTGCCAGCAGCTTATTGGGAAACAGTGGGGCAGATACGCAGTATTTT. Based on the CDR3 plus reference TRBV7-3 and TRBJ2-3, the full variable domain is GAGVSQTPSNKVTEKGKYVELRCDPISGHTALYWYRQSLGQGPEFLIYFQGTGAADDSGLPNDRFFAVRPEGSVSTLKIQRTERGDSAVYLCASSLLGNSGADTQYFGPGTRLTVL.

For the CDR3, the DNA is TGTGCCAGCTCACCACCGAAAGGGGTAGGTGGCTACACCTTC. Its protein is CASSPPKGVGGYTF. The chain uses TRBV18 and TRBJ1-2; weak D call: TRBD1 (5 bases). This CDR3 has 14 residues. V was clipped by 0 bases and J by 7 bases, with 12 bases between them. The germline V gene encodes CDR1 KGHSH and CDR2 LQKENI.

The V call is TRBV5-1, the J call TRBJ2-5; D might be TRBD2 (5 bases). CDR3 length: 17 residues. CDR1 and CDR2 from the germline V gene are SGHRS and YFSETQ. V lost 0 bases and J lost 3, with 18 bases in between. CDR3 sequence reads: CASSLAEWVEAEETQYF. In nucleotides, the CDR3 is TGCGCCAGCAGCTTGGCCGAATGGGTGGAAGCGGAAGAGACCCAGTACTTC.

The CDR3 region is CASSSWVGNEQYF. CDR3 sequence (DNA): TGTGCCAGCAGCTCGTGGGTGGGCAACGAGCAGTACTTC. This sequence joins TRBV7-2 and TRBJ2-7, with D unclear. Germline V gene data show CDR1 as SGHTA and CDR2 as FQGNSA. The CDR3 sequence is 13 residues long. Trimming pared 4 bases from V and 5 bases from J, leaving 12 bases between.

This clone was seen once. This rearrangement joins TRBV7-9 to TRBJ2-2; 13 bases agree with TRBD2. This CDR3 region has 17 residues. Germline V gene data show CDR1 as SEHNR and CDR2 as FQNEAQ (reference sequence). Trimming at V came to 5 bases and at J to 5 bases, leaving 8 bases not matched to a gene. The CDR3: CASSPGLAGVRTGELFF. CDR3 bases: TGTGCCAGCAGCCCCGGACTAGCGGGAGTGCGGACCGGGGAGCTGTTTTTT.

The V and J genes are TRBV9 and TRBJ2-1, with 10 bases fitting TRBD1. V was pared by 3 bases and J by 9 bases, with 12 bases of the junction left unmatched. CDR3 length: 16 residues. Germline lookup yields CDR1 SGDLS and CDR2 YYNGEE. This chain's CDR3 is CASSDPGQGSGGEQFF. Here the CDR3 DNA reads TGTGCCAGCAGCGACCCGGGACAGGGGAGCGGGGGTGAGCAGTTCTTC.